Below, 15 T cell receptor beta chains from the same sample are listed, as sequenced in a study of cytomegalovirus exposure and HLA in healthy donors (dated by TCRdb to 2016 to 2017). Library prep was done by the immunoSEQ multiplex PCR assay. A mixture of 60 forward primers for TCR Vbeta segments and 13 reverse primers for TCR Jbeta segments was used in the multiplex PCR. TCRdb stores this immuneACCESS table with in-frame sequences only. Part of the clones is absent; in the studies checked, under half of the shortfall reflects unresolved V genes, and no reason is known for the rest. The sample table records around 140,000 clones; approximately 80% of these occur just once. Approximately 1.3% of the sample lies in the top ten. Sequencing was done on a sample of PBMCs. The receptors were sampled from a man aged 25 to 40 in good health and CMV-seropositive.

The CDR3 loop reads CASRPRGADTQYF. In nucleotides, the CDR3 is TGTGCCAGCAGACCCAGGGGCGCAGATACGCAGTATTTT. This sequence joins TRBV27 and TRBJ2-3; possibly TRBD1 for D (6 bases). Germline-derived CDR1 and CDR2 are MNHEY and SMNVEV (reference sequence). V dropped 6 bases and J dropped 4 bases, with 11 bases sitting between them. The CDR3 totals 13 residues.

This chain connects TRBV6-5 to TRBJ2-2; TRBD2 matches at 9 bases. This CDR3 has 15 amino acids. V lost 6 bases to trimming and J lost 4 bases; unmatched junction nucleotides: 6. Looked up from germline, CDR1 is MNHEY and CDR2 is SVGAGI. The CDR3 region is CASSGGSGSTGELFF. CDR3 sequence (DNA): TGTGCCAGCAGCGGGGGTAGCGGGAGCACCGGGGAGCTGTTTTTT.

V usage is TRBV27 and J usage is TRBJ2-5; 8 bases map to TRBD2. With 5 bases clipped from V and 2 bases from J, the junction kept 10 bases outside the gene matches. CDR1 MNHEY and CDR2 SMNVEV come from the germline V gene (reference sequence). The CDR3 contains 16 residues. DNA of the CDR3: TGTGCCAGCAGTCCCGACTGGCGGGGGGTTCAAGAGACCCAGTACTTC. As protein: CASSPDWRGVQETQYF.

This clone was observed a few times. The V and J genes are TRBV5-1 and TRBJ2-2; D is possibly TRBD1 (5 bases). Germline assignment: CDR1 SGHRS and CDR2 YFSETQ. With 0 bases removed from V and 4 bases from J, the gap between germline ends came to 13 bases. There are 16 residues in the CDR3. The CDR3 loop is CASSLGVQGFTGELFF. CDR3 nucleotides: TGCGCCAGCAGCTTGGGGGTTCAGGGCTTCACCGGGGAGCTGTTTTTT.

The V and J genes are TRBV2 and TRBJ2-7; D unresolved. The CDR3 extends over 14 amino acids. The V and J ends lost 4 bases and 1 base respectively, with 11 bases between them. Germline values: CDR1 SNHLY, CDR2 FYNNEI. CDR3 amino acids: CASSVQAFSYEQYF. The CDR3 coding sequence is TGTGCCAGCAGTGTCCAGGCCTTTTCCTACGAGCAGTACTTC.

The CDR3 sequence is CASISGQGTYEQYF. The CDR3 coding sequence is TGTGCCAGCATCTCGGGACAGGGTACATACGAGCAGTACTTC. This chain joins TRBV28 and TRBJ2-7; 9 bases are shared with TRBD1. Trimming at V came to 7 bases and at J to 4 bases, leaving 8 bases not matched to a gene. CDR3 length equals 14 residues. Germline V lookup: CDR1 MDHEN, CDR2 SYDVKM.

This chain joins TRBV9 and TRBJ2-3, with 10 bases matching TRBD2. Germline V gene sequence: CDR1 SGDLS, CDR2 YYNGEE. The CDR3 consists of 16 residues. Trimming took 3 bases from V and 2 from J; bases not matched to a gene: 6. CDR3 in amino acids: CASSASSGSITDTQYF. The CDR3 bases are TGTGCCAGCAGCGCCTCTAGCGGGAGTATCACAGATACGCAGTATTTT.

This clone was recorded once. The V call is TRBV18, the J call TRBJ2-7; TRBD1 agrees at 10 bases. This CDR3 is 14 amino acids long. Unmatched junction bases numbered 2, after V lost 6 bases and J lost 0 bases. Germline V CDR1 and CDR2: KGHSH, LQKENI. CDR3: CASSWTGGSYEQYF. The CDR3 DNA follows: TGTGCCAGCTCCTGGACAGGGGGCTCCTACGAGCAGTACTTC.

In its sample, this clone was seen a few times. The chain uses TRBV18 and TRBJ2-7; a possible D gene is TRBD2 (5 bases). CDR1 and CDR2 from the germline V gene are KGHSH and LQKENI. This CDR3 comprises 13 residues. Deletions cut 3 bases from V and 3 bases from J, with 9 bases between. Here the CDR3 reads CASSPEADYEQYF. CDR3 nucleotides: TGTGCCAGCTCACCGGAGGCTGACTACGAGCAGTACTTC.

V and J are TRBV6-1 and TRBJ2-5; D is unresolved. In germline, CDR1 is MNHNS, CDR2 SASEGT. The length of the CDR3 is 15 residues. V was cut by 5 bases and J by 7 bases, with 20 bases left in between. The CDR3 bases are TGTGCCAGCAGTCCCTCATTGAGGCCTTTGAGGACCCAGTACTTC. This gives the protein CASSPSLRPLRTQYF.

This clone has a handful of counts. The chain is built from TRBV28 and TRBJ2-7; the D gene is possibly TRBD1 (5 bases). The CDR3 has 13 amino acids. In germline, CDR1 is MDHEN, CDR2 SYDVKM. With 4 bases removed from V and 5 bases from J, the gap between germline ends came to 12 bases. CDR3 in DNA: TGTGCCAGCAGTTCCAGGGTTGTCGACGAGCAGTACTTC. Protein: CASSSRVVDEQYF.

The chain combines TRBV6-6 with TRBJ1-1, with TRBD1 as a possible D gene (6 bases). Germline V gene sequence: CDR1 MNHNY, CDR2 SVGAGI (reference sequence). Trimming took off 8 bases at V and 7 bases at J, with 17 bases between the two ends. This CDR3 is built from 13 residues. The CDR3 here is CASGWGRVNEAFF. The CDR3 DNA reads TGTGCCAGCGGGTGGGGGCGCGTAAATGAAGCTTTCTTT.

The chain combines TRBV7-9 with TRBJ2-3; the D gene is possibly TRBD1 (6 bases). Germline-derived CDR1 and CDR2 are SEHNR and FQNEAQ (reference sequence). V dropped 0 bases and J dropped 5 bases, with 12 bases sitting between them. The CDR3 is made up of 15 amino acids. CDR3 amino acids: CASSLAGTREDTQYF. CDR3 in DNA: TGTGCCAGCAGCTTAGCCGGGACAAGGGAAGATACGCAGTATTTT.

About this clone itself: Other DNA sequences in this sample translate to the same CDR3. The rearrangement joins TRBV29-1 to TRBJ2-5, with TRBD1 matching over 8 bases. The J call is in doubt because the DNA end fits TRBJ2-7 better. Per the germline V gene, CDR1 is SQVTM and CDR2 is ANQGSEA. This CDR3 comprises 12 residues. CDR3 DNA sequence: TGCAGCGCCGGACAGGGTTCCTACGAGCAGTACTTC. Translating gives CSAGQGSYEQYF.

The CDR3 nucleotides are TGTGCCAGCAGCCGTGGGACAGGGCCTTCCTACGAGCAGTACTTC. Its protein product is CASSRGTGPSYEQYF. This rearrangement joins TRBV6-5 to TRBJ2-7; 9 bases are shared with TRBD1. CDR1 MNHEY and CDR2 SVGAGI come from the germline V gene. Trimming at V came to 6 bases and at J to 1 base, leaving 7 bases not matched to a gene. The CDR3 covers 15 residues.